The 8 T cell receptor beta chains reported below all come from one sample, sequenced in a study of cytomegalovirus exposure and HLA in healthy donors. The PCR used 60 Vbeta and 13 Jbeta primers. Only in-frame clones appear in the TCRdb table, and some are missing; sequencing was by immunoSEQ multiplex PCR. The repertoire holds 95,000 to 150,000 clones, with 75% as singletons. Specimen: PBMCs. Source of these receptors: a woman in her forties in good health and CMV-seropositive.

This chain uses TRBV11-2 with TRBJ2-5; D remains unclear. Germline CDR1 reads SGHAT; CDR2 reads FQNNGV. This CDR3 is 13 amino acids long. Deletions cut 5 bases from V and 7 bases from J, with 14 bases between. The CDR3 DNA sequence: TGTGCCAGCAGCCGAGAATCGCCTCGGACCCAGTACTTC. It yields the protein CASSRESPRTQYF. The whole variable domain, remainder taken from reference TRBV11-2 and TRBJ2-5, is EAGVAQSPRYKIIEKRQSVAFWCNPISGHATLYWYQQILGQGPKLLIQFQNNGVVDDSQLPKDRFSAERLKGVDSTLKIQPAKLEDSAVYLCASSRESPRTQYFGPGTRLLVL.

The rearrangement uses TRBV7-8 and TRBJ2-3, with D perhaps TRBD2 (5 bases). V was shortened by 5 bases and J by 3 bases, with 12 bases between the two germline ends. There are 14 residues in the CDR3. Germline lookup yields CDR1 SGHVS and CDR2 FQNEAQ. This chain's CDR3 is CASSRGWETDTQYF. The DNA for the CDR3 is TGTGCCAGCAGCCGTGGGTGGGAGACAGATACGCAGTATTTT.

In its sample, this clone was seen a few times. V and J are TRBV30 and TRBJ1-1; the D is unclear. Germline CDR1 GTSNPN, CDR2 SVGIG (reference sequence). The germline V and J ends were trimmed by 2 bases and 0 bases, with 13 bases remaining between them. The CDR3 length is 15 residues. CDR3: CAWSPGVLVNTEAFF. In DNA form, the CDR3 reads TGTGCCTGGAGTCCCGGGGTTTTGGTGAACACTGAAGCTTTCTTT. Full variable domain (rest looked up from reference TRBV30 and TRBJ1-1): SQTIHQWPATLVQPVGSPLSLECTVEGTSNPNLYWYRQAAGRGLQLLFYSVGIGQISSEVPQNLSASRPQDRQFILSSKKLLLSDSGFYLCAWSPGVLVNTEAFFGQGTRLTVV.

There are a few counts of this clone. This CDR3 reads CASSLTGSRLYEQYF. For the CDR3, the DNA is TGTGCCAGCAGCTTGACAGGGTCCCGCCTCTACGAGCAGTACTTC. The chain links TRBV5-6 to TRBJ2-7, with a possible D match to TRBD1 (6 bases). Germline V gene lookup returns CDR1 SGHDT and CDR2 YYEEEE. The CDR3 loop spans 15 amino acids. V dropped 1 base and J dropped 3 bases, with 14 bases sitting between them.

The chain combines TRBV7-9 with TRBJ2-7; maybe TRBD1 (5 bases). CDR1 SEHNR and CDR2 FQNEAQ come from the germline V gene (reference sequence). This CDR3 has 13 amino acids. V lost 6 bases to trimming and J lost 3 bases, with 12 bases between them. The CDR3 DNA reads as TGTGCCAGCAGGCGTAACAGGAGCTACGAGCAGTACTTC. This codes for CASRRNRSYEQYF.

This sequence joins TRBV19 and TRBJ1-2; no reliable D call. Trimming removed 6 bases at V and 0 bases at J, with 17 bases between. The CDR3 runs 16 residues. Germline CDR1 reads LNHDA; CDR2 reads SQIVND (reference sequence). CDR3 bases: TGTGCCAGTAGACGAGACCGCGGTTGGGCTAACTATGGCTACACCTTC. Its protein is CASRRDRGWANYGYTF.

This chain joins TRBV10-3 and TRBJ1-4; D is undetermined. Germline V gives CDR1 ENHRY, CDR2 SYGVKD. Trimming took 10 bases from V and 7 from J, leaving 16 bases between them. The CDR3 extends over 13 amino acids. Here the CDR3 reads CATHTGMGEKLFF. The CDR3 DNA reads as TGTGCCACCCACACGGGGATGGGTGAAAAACTGTTTTTT.

The genes are TRBV2 and TRBJ1-1; D is uncertain. Germline loops: CDR1 SNHLY, CDR2 FYNNEI. Trimming removed 4 bases at V and 1 base at J, with 10 bases between. The CDR3 length is 14 residues. CDR3 loop: CASSAGRKNTEAFF. CDR3 DNA sequence: TGTGCCAGCAGTGCTGGCAGAAAGAACACTGAAGCTTTCTTT.